This T cell receptor (beta chain) appears in the sequencing data of a study of OX40 agonist ivuxolimab in advanced cancers. Background on the study: Over 30% of patients had received prior checkpoint inhibitor therapy.

The protocol was immunoSEQ multiplex PCR, while the TCRdb copy is restricted to in-frame clones and leaves out a portion. The table includes some 74,000 clones, 85% detected once. This sequence was found in an adult with an advanced solid tumor such as melanoma, head and neck, liver or kidney cancer. Sequences were derived from CD4+ or CD8+ T cells sorted from blood, sampled in a trial of the OX40 agonist ivuxolimab.

CDR3 loop: CASSPGQGRETQYF. DNA for the CDR3: TGTGCCAGCAGCCCAGGACAGGGTCGGGAGACCCAGTACTTC. This chain links TRBV7-2 with TRBJ2-5; 8 positions match TRBD1. The CDR3 consists of 14 residues. Per germline, CDR1 SGHTA and CDR2 FQGNSA. The V and J ends lost 5 bases and 5 bases, in that order; junction bases with no gene match: 7.